This record covers a single T cell receptor beta chain. The antigen it binds to is not known. No per-base quality is available; no much larger clone lies one base away. The data were obtained in a study of T cell responses to AZD1222 COVID-19 vaccine (dated by TCRdb to about 2021). About the study as a whole: AZD1222 recipients whose second dose came at about 4 weeks and those whose second dose came at about 12 weeks were combined into one group, since spike-specific TCR depth and breadth did not differ between the two schedules. A total of 230 to 250 trial participants underwent TCR sequencing, of whom 200 to 220 received two doses of AZD1222 and around 25 received two doses of the MenACWY control vaccine. Trial participants were enrolled by age into subgroups of 18-55, 56-69 and 70-plus years, and around 150, 29 and 61 TCR-sequenced participants, respectively, were included in these subgroups. Summary of the overall study and its limitations: Participants were mostly white British, with more females than males. The authors suggested clonal diversity may have been underestimated. Because no samples from the day 14 peak response were available, repertoires could be characterized only after the peak T cell response. Reportedly, almost half of the unique spike-specific TCRs recognized epitopes lying outside the regions that are mutated in the B.1.351 and B.1.1.7 variants. In the small 56-69-year group, the increase in depth fell short of significance, most likely because of low power. Vaccine-associated CD4 TCRs spanned the whole spike protein, with dominant responses in regions 160-218 and 743-854. Only a handful of AZD1222 recipients were SARS-CoV-2 seropositive at baseline, limiting conclusions about previously exposed vaccinees. A significant rise in spike-specific TCR breadth and depth was observed after two AZD1222 doses relative to day 0 and relative to MenACWY recipients.

Interpreted using the paper, the time point label stands for: baseline before first vaccination. Vaccinee samples were obtained from the UK trials COV001 and COV002, which included a single-blind randomized controlled phase 2/3 trial of AZD1222 (ChAdOx1 nCoV-19) in healthy adults. For TCRbeta chain sequencing, PBMC samples from trial participants were taken at day 0 and at day 28 after the second dose. The CDR3 regions of human TCRbeta chains were analyzed by immunosequencing. Regarding the original processing steps: TCRs in the repertoires were compared against a reference library of SARS-CoV-2-specific TCRs that had been generated with the MIRA antigen-specificity platform. Breadth was defined as the fraction of unique TCRs that were SARS-CoV-2-associated. Depth was defined as the fraction of total T cells that were SARS-CoV-2-associated. Using the MIRA data, each spike-specific TCR was assigned both to the spike region to which the TCR was reactive and to a CD4 or CD8 class. Log10-transformed breadth and depth values were compared by one-way ANOVA with Sidak's multiple comparisons tests. In TCRdb, the immuneACCESS table is reduced to in-frame sequences with V and J assigned. These tables do not hold every clone; where another copy was compared, an unresolved V gene accounts for under half, and the others remain unexplained. V, J and clone size are those of that table, while D and trimming were read from the DNA. This sample is represented by 100,000 to 150,000 clones; under 90% of them were singletons. 20% to 25% of the sample is held by the ten biggest clonotypes.

Via the germline V gene (reference sequence), CDR1 is SEHNR and CDR2 FQNEAQ. The V end loses 5 bases and the J end loses 2 bases, and a stretch of 13 bases separates them. The CDR3 goes from the cysteine to the phenylalanine over 14 residues. Here the CDR3 DNA is all that survives: 42 bases in frame from base 1. This TCR derives from an adult in good health. This material consisted of peripheral blood, taken on day 0 of AZD1222 vaccination. The receptor chain draws on TRBV7-9 and TRBJ2-7; a weak D assignment points to TRBD1 (5 bases agree). The CDR3 reads CASSMQGEAYEQYF. The DNA sequence follows: TGTGCCAGCAGCATGCAGGGCGAAGCCTACGAGCAGTACTTC.